This record looks at one T cell receptor (beta chain) sequence and its context. The target antigen is unknown. Peripheral blood samples and lesional scalp punch biopsies were obtained from alopecia areata patients. Once RNA had been extracted, it was reverse transcribed into cDNA to act as the sequencing template. Repertoires were generated with immunoSEQ multiplex PCR, while TCRdb's copy carries only in-frame clones and drops some. The sample holds 150,000 to 200,000 clones, 50% to 60% seen once. This sample is drawn from a study of CD8+ T cells in alopecia areata. General study findings and limits: Against the mouse data, patients shared TCRs less clearly, possibly for HLA reasons.

Specimen: CD4+ T cells sorted from blood, collected at week 0. The sequence derives from a human donor with alopecia areata.

CDR3 DNA: TGTGCCAGCAGCTTCTATTCGGGACAGGGGAGTGAAAAACTGTTTTTT. This translates into CASSFYSGQGSEKLFF. J is TRBJ1-4 and V is TRBV5-5, with 10 bases that match TRBD1. The V gene end was trimmed by 2 bases and the J gene end by 7 bases; junction bases not matched to a gene: 8. CDR3 length: 16 amino acids. The germline V gene has CDR1 SGHKS and CDR2 YYEKEE (reference sequence).